These T cell receptor beta chains were read from a single sample in a study of cytomegalovirus exposure and HLA in healthy donors. Profiled with immunoSEQ multiplex PCR; TCRdb holds only in-frame clones, not every one. The table records about 150,000 clones, approximately 74% of them present only once. The sample taken for sequencing was PBMCs. These receptors were collected from a man in his thirties or forties in good health and CMV-seronegative. The CDR3 runs from the conserved cysteine through the conserved F or W. The D gene is left open where the match is weak. The size entry is marked missing in some rows and otherwise reads once, few, many or a size class.

v_call,d_call,clone_size,j_call,cdr3_nt,cdr3_aa
TRBV5-1,TRBD1,-,TRBJ2-5,TGCGCCAGCAGGGAGGACAGGGGGCGAGAGACCCAGTACTTC,CASREDRGRETQYF
TRBV15,-,-,TRBJ2-2,TGTGCCACCAGCAGAGGGCTCTCCCTTCCAATTTCCGGGGAGCTGTTTTTT,CATSRGLSLPISGELFF
TRBV30,-,-,TRBJ2-4,TGTGCCTGGAGTGTAAATCGAAACATTCAGTACTTC,CAWSVNRNIQYF
TRBV19,TRBD1,-,TRBJ1-1,TGTGCCAGTAGTCCAGACAGGGTTGGGACTGAAGCTTTCTTT,CASSPDRVGTEAFF
TRBV18,-,few,TRBJ1-4,TGTGCCAGCTCCCCAGACAGTACTAATGAAAAACTGTTTTTT,CASSPDSTNEKLFF
TRBV19,-,once,TRBJ2-7,TGTGCCAGTAGTATGGCCGGGACTCCCCACGAGCAGTACTTC,CASSMAGTPHEQYF
TRBV5-1,TRBD2,-,TRBJ2-3,TGCGCCAGCAGCTCCAGCGGGGGGGCCTTTATAGATACGCAGTATTTT,CASSSSGGAFIDTQYF
TRBV5-1,-,-,TRBJ2-3,TGCGCCAGCAGCTTGAGGGGGGGGACCAGCACAGATACGCAGTATTTT,CASSLRGGTSTDTQYF
TRBV9,-,-,TRBJ1-6,TGTGCCAGCAGCGCGGACAGCACTAATTCACCCCTCCACTTT,CASSADSTNSPLHF
TRBV30,TRBD2,-,TRBJ2-3,TGTGCCTGGAGGTTAGCGGGGGGCACAGATACGCAGTATTTT,CAWRLAGGTDTQYF
TRBV6-1,TRBD2,-,TRBJ2-1,TGTGCCAGCAGGGGTAGCGGGGGGGGGTTCTTC,CASRGSGGGFF
TRBV29-1,TRBD2,few,TRBJ2-3,TGCAGCGTTGAAACTAGCGGGGGGACAGATACGCAGTATTTT,CSVETSGGTDTQYF